This entry is about one T cell receptor (beta chain). These data belong to a study of blood T cell repertoires in COVID-19. Trimming left V 4 bases short and J 4 bases short, with 17 bases between. From germline, CDR1 is SGDLS and CDR2 YYNGEE. This CDR3 spans 15 amino acids. Original data processing: Amplification with reference gene primers provided the estimates of nucleated cell counts. Produced via immunoSEQ multiplex PCR; TCRdb's table is partial and in-frame only. V, J and clone size are those of that table, while D and trimming were read from the DNA. This table holds roughly 250,000 clones, around 79% found once.

The receptor was isolated from a woman over 75 with acute or convalescent COVID-19. The material sequenced was peripheral blood. The J gene is TRBJ1-2, the V gene TRBV9, with D unresolved. In nucleotides, the CDR3 is TGTGCCAGCAGCCCTCAGGAGGGCGCCGGCTATGGCTACACCTTC. Protein: CASSPQEGAGYGYTF.